The next 27 T cell receptor beta chains were all read from a single sample in a study of beta chain features in type 1 diabetes. TCRB transcripts that were expressed got sequenced, as all of the isolated RNA had been reverse transcribed. This table comes from immunoSEQ multiplex PCR, and its TCRdb copy is limited to in-frame clones, with some not included. The data contain around 300,000 clones, approximately 14% of them seen just once; the ten biggest clones take up roughly 7%. The sequenced sample consisted of central memory CD4+ T cells from blood. All receptors derive from a young man in good health.

The genes are TRBV6-5 and TRBJ2-1; 7 nucleotides align to TRBD1. Trimming removed 5 bases from V and 12 bases from J; junction bases left unmatched: 4. The CDR3 covers 11 residues. Germline assignment: CDR1 MNHEY and CDR2 SVGAGI. The CDR3 DNA reads as TGTGCCAGCAGTAACAGGGGCTTGCAGTTCTTC. It is translated as CASSNRGLQFF.

The CDR3 nucleotides are TGTGCCAGCAGTGATAGGCCAGGGGGCAATCAGCCCCAGCATTTT. Amino acids: CASSDRPGGNQPQHF. The chain recombines TRBV6-1 with TRBJ1-5, with D maybe TRBD1 (6 bases). Germline-derived CDR1 and CDR2 are MNHNS and SASEGT. This CDR3 has 15 amino acids. V was shortened by 3 bases and J by 2 bases, with 11 bases between the two germline ends.

This chain uses TRBV7-2 with TRBJ2-2, with 9 bases lining up with TRBD2. V lost 1 base, J lost 7 bases, and 7 bases stayed unmatched. Germline lookup yields CDR1 SGHTA and CDR2 FQGNSA. The CDR3 loop spans 16 amino acids. The CDR3: CASSLGGTSLGGELFF. DNA for the CDR3: TGTGCCAGCAGCTTAGGAGGGACTAGCTTAGGCGGGGAGCTGTTTTTT.

This clone was recorded a few times. The V and J genes are TRBV7-9 and TRBJ2-3, with 8 bases that match TRBD2. Trimming at V came to 7 bases and at J to 0 bases, leaving 12 bases not matched to a gene. There are 17 residues in the CDR3. Germline loops: CDR1 SEHNR, CDR2 FQNEAQ (reference sequence). The CDR3 loop is CASNPSLGGGSTDTQYF. CDR3 DNA sequence: TGTGCCAGCAACCCTTCCCTTGGCGGGGGGAGCACAGATACGCAGTATTTT.

The CDR3 DNA reads TGTGCCAGCAGAGGTTTTGGCACAGATACGCAGTATTTT. Its translation: CASRGFGTDTQYF. The chain combines TRBV2 with TRBJ2-3; D call uncertain. CDR3 size: 13 residues. Germline lookup yields CDR1 SNHLY and CDR2 FYNNEI. V was trimmed by 6 bases and J by 1 base, leaving 8 bases between them.

This clone was seen a few times. This rearrangement joins TRBV19 to TRBJ2-4; D assignment may be TRBD1 or TRBD2 (5 bases each). This CDR3 has 17 amino acids. Germline CDR1 LNHDA, CDR2 SQIVND (reference sequence). The germline V and J ends were trimmed by 4 bases and 0 bases, with 16 bases remaining between them. The CDR3 DNA reads TGTGCCAGTAGTACCCGGGACGGAGGATTAGCCAAAAACATTCAGTACTTC. Amino acids: CASSTRDGGLAKNIQYF.

This clone was detected a few times. This rearrangement joins TRBV11-3 to TRBJ2-3, with 14 bases fitting TRBD2. Unmatched junction bases numbered 3, after V lost 1 base and J lost 6 bases. CDR3 size: 16 residues. Germline V CDR1 and CDR2: SGHNT, YENEEA. The CDR3 reads CASSLGTSGGMDTQYF. The CDR3 DNA is TGTGCCAGCAGCTTAGGGACTAGCGGGGGGATGGATACGCAGTATTTT. The full variable domain, its missing parts supplied by reference TRBV11-3 and TRBJ2-3, is EAGVVQSPRYKIIEKKQPVAFWCNPISGHNTLYWYLQNLGQGPELLIRYENEEAVDDSQLPKDRFSAERLKGVDSTLKIQPAELGDSAVYLCASSLGTSGGMDTQYFGPGTRLTVL.

This clone was recorded at least ten times. The chain is built from TRBV14 and TRBJ2-1; tentatively, D is TRBD1 (5 bases). Per the germline V gene, CDR1 is SGHDN and CDR2 is FVKESK. Trimming removed 6 bases from V and 6 bases from J, with 9 bases in between. The CDR3 is 12 amino acids. This CDR3 reads CASSRTGNEQFF. The CDR3 DNA reads as TGTGCCAGCAGTCGAACAGGCAATGAGCAGTTCTTC.

The genes are TRBV7-8 and TRBJ1-2; D perhaps matches TRBD1 (5 bases). Germline lookup yields CDR1 SGHVS and CDR2 FQNEAQ. V lost 1 base and J 8 bases, leaving 17 bases between the germline ends. There are 15 residues in the CDR3. The CDR3 is CASSLGWAAGRGYTF. As DNA, the CDR3 is TGTGCCAGCAGCTTAGGTTGGGCGGCGGGACGAGGCTACACCTTC.

This clone was seen more than once but under ten times. A read error may account for a junction end that differs from germline. The sample carries other DNA sequences with the same CDR3. The chain links TRBV20-1 to TRBJ2-5; D not certain. The CDR3 consists of 10 residues. Germline CDR1 DFQATT, CDR2 SNEGSKA (reference sequence). CDR3 region: CSAREETQYF. In DNA, the CDR3 is TGCAGTGCTCGAGAAGAGACCCAGTACTTC.

The V and J genes are TRBV7-3 and TRBJ1-1, with D maybe TRBD1 (5 bases). The CDR3 runs 14 residues. V was clipped by 2 bases and J by 1 base, with 8 bases between them. Germline values: CDR1 SGHTA, CDR2 FQGTGA. CDR3 amino acids: CASSLQGGNTEAFF. Here the CDR3 DNA reads TGTGCCAGCAGCTTACAGGGAGGGAACACTGAAGCTTTCTTT. Full variable domain (rest looked up from reference TRBV7-3 and TRBJ1-1): GAGVSQTPSNKVTEKGKYVELRCDPISGHTALYWYRQSLGQGPEFLIYFQGTGAADDSGLPNDRFFAVRPEGSVSTLKIQRTERGDSAVYLCASSLQGGNTEAFFGQGTRLTVV.

The chain links TRBV7-3 to TRBJ1-5; no firm D call. Between the trimmed V and J ends, which lost 5 bases and 7 bases, there was a span of 12 bases. Germline lookup yields CDR1 SGHTA and CDR2 FQGTGA. The CDR3 contains 13 residues. CDR3 sequence (DNA): TGTGCCAGCAGCATCACACAGCTACAGCCCCAGCATTTT. It is translated as CASSITQLQPQHF.

This clone was seen a handful of times. The chain is built from TRBV5-5 and TRBJ2-3; D not certain. V shed 1 base and J shed 6 bases, with 12 bases lying between them. There are 14 residues in the CDR3. Germline CDR1 reads SGHKS; CDR2 reads YYEKEE (reference sequence). CDR3 residues: CASSLLPVGDTQYF. CDR3 sequence (DNA): TGTGCCAGCAGCTTGCTCCCGGTTGGGGATACGCAGTATTTT.

This rearrangement joins TRBV27 to TRBJ1-2, with TRBD1 matching 9 bases. Losses at the gene ends were 5 bases for V and 5 bases for J; bases not matched to a gene: 6. CDR1 and CDR2 from the germline V gene are MNHEY and SMNVEV (reference sequence). The CDR3 sequence is 14 residues long. CDR3 bases: TGTGCCAGCAGTAAACAGGGGGCAAGTTATGGCTACACCTTC. Residues: CASSKQGASYGYTF.

The rearrangement uses TRBV6-5 and TRBJ2-1; 14 bases agree with TRBD2. Germline trimming cut 5 bases from V and 7 bases from J; bases unmatched to any gene: 4. The CDR3 has 15 residues. CDR1 is MNHEY and CDR2 is SVGAGI in the germline V gene. CDR3 sequence reads: CASSRTSGGLNEQFF. Here the CDR3 DNA reads TGTGCCAGCAGTCGGACTAGCGGGGGGCTGAATGAGCAGTTCTTC.

The chain uses TRBV4-1 and TRBJ2-1; perhaps TRBD2 as D (7 bases). Germline V CDR1 and CDR2: MGHRA, YSYEKL. This CDR3 contains 16 residues. Trimming stripped 3 bases from V and 3 bases from J, with 15 bases between. The CDR3 sequence is CASSQGHGGSYNEQFF. The CDR3 coding sequence is TGCGCCAGCAGCCAGGGACACGGCGGGAGCTACAATGAGCAGTTCTTC.

This clone was seen a few times. The CDR3 DNA follows: TGTGCCAGCATTTTAGGGGAGTACAATGAGCAGTTCTTC. The encoded protein is CASILGEYNEQFF. The chain recombines TRBV2 with TRBJ2-1; D might be TRBD1 or TRBD2, each matching 5 bases. Germline V gene lookup returns CDR1 SNHLY and CDR2 FYNNEI. The V end lost 7 bases, the J end lost 4 bases, and 11 bases lay between the germline ends. CDR3 length: 13 amino acids.

This chain links TRBV30 with TRBJ1-2; the match to TRBD1 covers 7 bases. The CDR3 runs to 12 residues. The germline CDR1 and CDR2 sequences are GTSNPN and SVGIG (reference sequence). V was clipped by 4 bases and J by 8 bases; unmatched bases: 7. This CDR3 is CAWNRQGVGYTF. In DNA form, the CDR3 reads TGTGCCTGGAACCGACAGGGAGTCGGCTACACCTTC.

The chain carries TRBV5-1 and TRBJ1-3; D might be TRBD1 (5 bases). The CDR3 totals 16 residues. The V gene's germline CDR1 is SGHRS and CDR2 YFSETQ. Deletions cut 0 bases from V and 0 bases from J, with 10 bases between. The CDR3 reads CASSLGTGDSGNTIYF. The CDR3 DNA sequence: TGCGCCAGCAGCTTGGGAACAGGTGACTCTGGAAACACCATATATTTT.

This clone occurred a few times. The junction differs from germline at one of its ends, possibly a read error. The V gene is TRBV11-3, the J gene TRBJ2-7; D may be TRBD1 or TRBD2 (5 bases each). The germline V gene has CDR1 SGHNT and CDR2 YENEEA. CDR3 length: 12 amino acids. The CDR3 DNA is TGTGCCAGCAGCTTAAGAACCGGGACGACCAACTTC. Amino acids: CASSLRTGTTNF. The full variable domain, rest sourced from reference TRBV11-3 and TRBJ2-7, is EAGVVQSPRYKIIEKKQPVAFWCNPISGHNTLYWYLQNLGQGPELLIRYENEEAVDDSQLPKDRFSAERLKGVDSTLKIQPAELGDSAVYLCASSLRTGTTNFGPGTRLTVT.

The chain employs TRBV5-4 and TRBJ2-5; maybe TRBD1 (6 bases). This CDR3 spans 15 amino acids. V shed 3 bases and J shed 0 bases, with 12 bases lying between them. Germline CDR1 is SGHNT and CDR2 is YYREEE (reference sequence). The CDR3 nucleotides are TGTGCCAGCAGCTGGGGGAACAGGGACCAAGAGACCCAGTACTTC. Encoded protein: CASSWGNRDQETQYF.

This clone was recorded a few times. This chain joins TRBV7-2 and TRBJ2-3; a weak D match, TRBD1 (5 bases). The CDR3 contains 15 residues. CDR1 SGHTA and CDR2 FQGNSA come from the germline V gene. V lost 5 bases to trimming and J lost 3 bases, with 15 bases between them. The CDR3 DNA is TGTGCCAGCAGCCTCCGTGGGGCCGGTACAGATACGCAGTATTTT. Protein product: CASSLRGAGTDTQYF.

This clone was observed at least ten times. The chain joins TRBV5-8 to TRBJ2-1; D ambiguous. Germline CDR1 reads SGHTS; CDR2 reads YDEGEE. Between the trimmed V and J ends, which lost 2 bases and 12 bases, there was a span of 6 bases. The CDR3 covers 10 residues. The CDR3 bases are TGTGCCAGCAGCTTTCCAAGGCAGTTCTTC. It encodes CASSFPRQFF.

The chain employs TRBV28 and TRBJ2-7; D is possibly TRBD1 (5 bases). Germline lookup yields CDR1 MDHEN and CDR2 SYDVKM. Between the trimmed V and J ends, which lost 1 base and 3 bases, there was a span of 7 bases. The CDR3 is made up of 13 amino acids. This chain's CDR3 is CASSLSGIYEQYF. In DNA, the CDR3 is TGTGCCAGCAGTTTATCAGGGATCTACGAGCAGTACTTC.

This clone was seen more than once but under ten times. This rearrangement joins TRBV11-2 to TRBJ1-1; no firm D call. The CDR3 sequence is 14 residues long. Deletions cut 1 base from V and 7 bases from J, with 13 bases between. The germline V gene has CDR1 SGHAT and CDR2 FQNNGV. The CDR3 DNA sequence: TGTGCCAGCAGCTTAGGGCTCTCGGGGTATGAAGCTTTCTTT. This encodes CASSLGLSGYEAFF. Full variable domain (remainder filled in from reference TRBV11-2 and TRBJ1-1): EAGVAQSPRYKIIEKRQSVAFWCNPISGHATLYWYQQILGQGPKLLIQFQNNGVVDDSQLPKDRFSAERLKGVDSTLKIQPAKLEDSAVYLCASSLGLSGYEAFFGQGTRLTVV.

This clone was picked up many times. The chain uses TRBV10-3 and TRBJ1-2; possibly TRBD1 for D (5 bases). The CDR3 runs to 13 residues. Per the germline V gene, CDR1 is ENHRY and CDR2 is SYGVKD. Trimming cost V 4 bases and J 4 bases, with 10 bases left between them. The CDR3 region has the DNA TGTGCCATCAGTGTAACCGGGACCTATGGCTACACCTTC. Residues: CAISVTGTYGYTF.

V is TRBV7-9 and J is TRBJ2-7, with TRBD2 as a possible D gene (6 bases). Trimming removed 5 bases from V and 3 bases from J, with 17 bases in between. Germline V gives CDR1 SEHNR, CDR2 FQNEAQ (reference sequence). The CDR3 runs 15 residues. In nucleotides, the CDR3 is TGTGCCAGCAGCCTCACTCCCCGGGACTGCTACGAGCAGTACGTC. Translated: CASSLTPRDCYEQYV.